This entry lists 10 T cell receptor beta chains sequenced from one sample in a study of T cells in narcolepsy. Using immunoSEQ multiplex PCR, the repertoire was profiled, and TCRdb retains in-frame clones only, with some absent. The sample lists tens of thousands of clones; approximately 90% were seen once. The sample consisted of CD45RA- memory CD4+ T cells from PBMCs. The receptors come from a human donor with narcolepsy.

This clone appeared a single time. The chain uses TRBV29-1 and TRBJ1-1; TRBD1 might be the D (5 bases). CDR1 is SQVTM and CDR2 is ANQGSEA in the germline V gene. The CDR3 is made up of 14 amino acids. The V and J ends lost 3 bases and 6 bases respectively, with 17 bases between them. DNA of the CDR3: TGCAGCGTTGATGACACAAGGGGCGCACCTGAAGCTTTCTTT. Protein: CSVDDTRGAPEAFF.

The chain joins TRBV5-1 to TRBJ2-1, with 10 bases lining up with TRBD1. This CDR3 has 16 residues. Germline V gene sequence: CDR1 SGHRS, CDR2 YFSETQ. With 5 bases clipped from V and 2 bases from J, the junction kept 7 bases outside the gene matches. CDR3 DNA sequence: TGCGCCAGCAGTATGGACAGGGGGTTAACCTACAATGAGCAGTTCTTC. It specifies CASSMDRGLTYNEQFF.

This clone was observed once. The chain has TRBV28 and TRBJ2-1, with D perhaps TRBD1 (5 bases). V was clipped by 3 bases and J by 0 bases, with 9 bases between them. The CDR3 is 15 amino acids. Germline lookup yields CDR1 MDHEN and CDR2 SYDVKM. The CDR3 DNA reads TGTGCCAGCAGTTTCAGAAGGGGCTCCTACAATGAGCAGTTCTTC. It encodes CASSFRRGSYNEQFF.

The chain recombines TRBV28 with TRBJ2-5; TRBD1 aligns across 7 bases. The V gene end was trimmed by 8 bases and the J gene end by 1 base; junction bases not matched to a gene: 4. In germline, CDR1 is MDHEN, CDR2 SYDVKM. The CDR3 extends over 13 amino acids. The CDR3 bases are TGTGCCAGCGGGGGACAGCTCCAAGAGACCCAGTACTTC. Its protein product is CASGGQLQETQYF. Looking up the rest from reference TRBV28 and TRBJ2-5 gives the full variable domain: DVKVTQSSRYLVKRTGEKVFLECVQDMDHENMFWYRQDPGLGLRLIYFSYDVKMKEKGDIPEGYSVSREKKERFSLILESASTNQTSMYLCASGGQLQETQYFGPGTRLLVL.

This chain uses TRBV5-1 with TRBJ2-3; 7 bases are shared with TRBD1. Germline CDR1 SGHRS, CDR2 YFSETQ. Trimming took 2 bases from V and 1 from J; bases not matched to a gene: 1. This CDR3 contains 14 residues. The CDR3 spells CASSFTGGTDTQYF. The CDR3 DNA sequence: TGCGCCAGCAGCTTCACAGGGGGCACAGATACGCAGTATTTT.

The chain uses TRBV9 and TRBJ2-6; 11 bases map to TRBD1. Per the germline V gene, CDR1 is SGDLS and CDR2 is YYNGEE. V was clipped by 2 bases and J by 0 bases; unmatched bases: 4. The length of the CDR3 is 18 residues. The CDR3 nucleotides read TGTGCCAGCAGCGTCGGACAGGGGGCGATCTCTGGGGCCAACGTCCTGACTTTC. This codes for CASSVGQGAISGANVLTF. The whole variable domain, filled in from reference TRBV9 and TRBJ2-6, reads DSGVTQTPKHLITATGQRVTLRCSPRSGDLSVYWYQQSLDQGLQFLIQYYNGEERAKGNILERFSAQQFPDLHSELNLSSLELGDSALYFCASSVGQGAISGANVLTFGAGSRLTVL.

V and J are TRBV19 and TRBJ2-2, with 11 nucleotides matching TRBD2. CDR1 and CDR2 (germline): LNHDA, SQIVND (reference sequence). The CDR3 totals 16 residues. Trimming took 4 bases from V and 3 from J; bases not matched to a gene: 4. CDR3 coding DNA: TGTGCCAGTAGTAGAGGACTAGCGGGTCACACCGGGGAGCTGTTTTTT. Residues: CASSRGLAGHTGELFF.

The chain uses TRBV30 and TRBJ1-6; 11 positions agree with TRBD1. Trimming removed 5 bases from V and 5 bases from J; junction bases left unmatched: 11. Germline V gene lookup returns CDR1 GTSNPN and CDR2 SVGIG (reference sequence). The CDR3 covers 17 residues. This CDR3 reads CAWGGTGGFGNNSPLHF. In DNA form, the CDR3 reads TGTGCCTGGGGCGGGACAGGGGGATTTGGTAATAATTCACCCCTCCACTTT.

The chain employs TRBV7-3 and TRBJ2-2, with a possible D match to TRBD1 (5 bases). Germline CDR1 reads SGHTA; CDR2 reads FQGTGA. Trimming pared 4 bases from V and 6 bases from J, leaving 12 bases between. This CDR3 contains 14 residues. CDR3 region: CASSSRQTSGELFF. The CDR3 bases are TGTGCCAGCAGCTCCCGACAGACCTCCGGGGAGCTGTTTTTT.

The chain carries TRBV18 and TRBJ1-1; a weak D match, TRBD1 (5 bases). The CDR3 is 16 amino acids. Germline V CDR1 and CDR2: KGHSH, LQKENI. V lost 2 bases and J 1 base, leaving 14 bases between the germline ends. The CDR3: CASSPRGYGANTEAFF. The CDR3 nucleotides read TGTGCCAGCTCACCAAGAGGGTACGGGGCGAACACTGAAGCTTTCTTT. Complete variable domain (other parts from reference TRBV18 and TRBJ1-1): NAGVMQNPRHLVRRRGQEARLRCSPMKGHSHVYWYRQLPEEGLKFMVYLQKENIIDESGMPKERFSAEFPKEGPSILRIQQVVRGDSAAYFCASSPRGYGANTEAFFGQGTRLTVV.